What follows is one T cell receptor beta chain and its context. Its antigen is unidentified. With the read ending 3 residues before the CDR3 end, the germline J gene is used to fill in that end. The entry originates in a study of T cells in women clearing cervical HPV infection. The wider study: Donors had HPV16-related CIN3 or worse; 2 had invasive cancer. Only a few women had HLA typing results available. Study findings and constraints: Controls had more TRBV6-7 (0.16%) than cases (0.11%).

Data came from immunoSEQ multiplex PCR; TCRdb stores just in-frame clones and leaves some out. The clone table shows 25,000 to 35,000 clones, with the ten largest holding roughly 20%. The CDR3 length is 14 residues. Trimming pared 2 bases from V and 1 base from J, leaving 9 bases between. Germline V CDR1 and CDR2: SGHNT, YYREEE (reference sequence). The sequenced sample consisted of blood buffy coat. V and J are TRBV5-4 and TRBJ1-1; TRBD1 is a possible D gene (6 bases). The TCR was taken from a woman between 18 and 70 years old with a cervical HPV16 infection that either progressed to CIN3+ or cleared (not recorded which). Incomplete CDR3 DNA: TGTGCCAGCAGCTTTGCGGGACAGAACACTGAA. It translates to CASSFAGQNTE. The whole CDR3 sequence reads CASSFAGQNTEAFF.